This TCR beta chain was recovered during a study of blood T cell repertoires in COVID-19 (dated by TCRdb to the early 2020s). With regard to the full study: Collaborator samples came from the United States, Italy and Spain and covered acute and convalescent phases of COVID-19. The prospective study material was composed of cDNA or gDNA derived from T cells, B-cell-depleted T cells, or PBMCs. The dataset comprised deeply sampled blood TCRbeta repertoires from subjects exposed to, actively infected with, or recovered from COVID-19. The repertoires were released in a freely available public database intended as a resource for research on the immune response to SARS-CoV-2. Samples were obtained from the ongoing ImmuneRACE study (first 160 participants) and from about 1,300 subjects provided by 6 global collaborators. The sample metadata nearly always contained a de-identified subject ID, COVID-19 status, age in years and sex. Where HLA class I and class II types were available, the types were taken from metadata supplied by the sample provider, not from assay-based typing. Broad study findings and their caveats: The quantity of clinical and demographic metadata differed by source and by participant and was supplied without curation.

The CDR3 starts with the cysteine, ends with the phenylalanine, and has 15 residues. CDR3 DNA only is kept here, 45 bases in frame from base 1. V loses 5 bases at its end and J loses 0 bases; junction bases beyond the gene matches: 3. As encoded in the germline V gene, CDR1 is SGHAT while CDR2 is FQNNGV. A few counts support this clone. The antigen it binds to is not known. No base-level quality is on record; no much larger clone is a single base apart. Whole blood was collected in K2EDTA tubes by collaborating institutions according to the institutions' own protocols. For TCRbeta analysis, collaborator samples were shipped as frozen whole blood, as isolated PBMCs, or as DNA extracted from either sample type. TCRbeta CDR3 regions were amplified from genomic DNA using the immunoSEQ Assay, a bias-controlled multiplex PCR. Under the source paper's analysis protocol: The number of nucleated cells in each sample was estimated by amplification of reference gene primers within the assay. Sequence reads were collapsed and filtered to measure the absolute abundance of every unique TCRbeta CDR3 rearrangement. For each sample, productive Simpson clonality was calculated by taking the square root of Simpson's diversity index across productive rearrangements. TCRdb re-hosts the immuneACCESS table, in-frame sequences only. Its copies lack some clones; in the studies checked, an unresolved V gene accounts for under half of them, and the cause for the rest is not known. The V and J calls and clone size come from that table; D and trimming were worked out from the DNA. This sample gives over 25,000 clones in total; almost 90% of them show up just once. The ten biggest clones cover roughly 1.8% of the sample.

Sequencing was carried out using peripheral blood. This TCR derives from a woman aged 60-75 years with active COVID-19. Rearrangement joined TRBV11-2 to TRBJ2-7; 11 central nucleotides agree with TRBD2. The CDR3 protein is CASSPSGGSSYEQYF. In nucleotide form, the sequence is TGTGCCAGCAGCCCTAGCGGGGGGAGCTCCTACGAGCAGTACTTC.